These T cell receptor beta chains were read from a single sample in a study of cytomegalovirus exposure and HLA in healthy donors. Produced via immunoSEQ multiplex PCR; TCRdb's table is partial and in-frame only. The top ten hold 6.9% of the sample, which has more than 85,000 clones, 75% to 90% seen once. The sample taken for sequencing was PBMCs. The source of these receptors is a man aged 25 to 40 in good health and CMV-seropositive. Each CDR3 is given with its conserved first and last residue. The D gene is left open where the match is weak. Not every row has a clone size; where given, it reads once, few, many or a size class.

D	V	J	size	DNA	CDR3
TRBD1	TRBV4-1	TRBJ1-4	NA	TGCGCCAGCAGCCCTTGGACAGGACCTGCAACTAATGAAAAACTGTTTTTT	CASSPWTGPATNEKLFF
NA	TRBV15	TRBJ1-2	NA	TGTGCCACCAGCAGAGAGTTCAACAGGGAGATCCCGGGCTACACCTTC	CATSREFNREIPGYTF
TRBD2	TRBV9	TRBJ2-3	NA	TGTGCCAGCAGCGCTCCCCTCCTAGCGGGGGGGCAAGCAGATACGCAGTATTTT	CASSAPLLAGGQADTQYF
NA	TRBV28	TRBJ2-4	NA	TGTGCCAGCACGGAGCATTCGGGCAAAAACATTCAGTACTTC	CASTEHSGKNIQYF
NA	TRBV30	TRBJ2-7	NA	TGTGCCTGGAGTTTTCCTTCAAGCAGGAGGGGCTACGAGCAGTACTTC	CAWSFPSSRRGYEQYF
TRBD1	TRBV5-1	TRBJ2-3	NA	TGCGCCAGCAGCCTGACAGGGGTCAGCACAGATACGCAGTATTTT	CASSLTGVSTDTQYF
NA	TRBV19	TRBJ1-3	few	TGTGCCAGTAGTCCTAACCTCTTGGGACAAAACACCATATATTTT	CASSPNLLGQNTIYF
NA	TRBV6-5	TRBJ2-2	NA	TGTGCCAGCAGGTACGGTTGGCAGGACACCGGGGAGCTGTTTTTT	CASRYGWQDTGELFF
TRBD1	TRBV4-2	TRBJ1-1	NA	TGTGCCAGCAGCCAGGCCGGGACAGGGCCAGTAGCTTTCTTT	CASSQAGTGPVAFF
TRBD1	TRBV2	TRBJ1-5	NA	TGTGCCAGCAGGCCTGGGACAGCCAGCAATCAGCCCCAGCATTTT	CASRPGTASNQPQHF
TRBD1	TRBV4-3	TRBJ1-4	once	TGCGCCAGCAGCCAAGGCCCTCGGACAGGATCTGCAACTAATGAAAAACTGTTTTTT	CASSQGPRTGSATNEKLFF
NA	TRBV5-4	TRBJ1-1	NA	TGTGCCAGCAGCTTGAACGGGATACCTGAAGCTTTCTTT	CASSLNGIPEAFF
NA	TRBV2	TRBJ1-1	few	TGTGCCAGCAGTCGGAACACTGAAGCTTTCTTT	CASSRNTEAFF
NA	TRBV6-5	TRBJ2-2	NA	TGTGCCAGCAGTTACTCGTCACAGGGCAACGGGGAGCTGTTTTTT	CASSYSSQGNGELFF
NA	TRBV9	TRBJ2-7	few	TGTGCCAGCAGCGTAGCTTGGGCAGGCTACGAGCAGTACTTC	CASSVAWAGYEQYF